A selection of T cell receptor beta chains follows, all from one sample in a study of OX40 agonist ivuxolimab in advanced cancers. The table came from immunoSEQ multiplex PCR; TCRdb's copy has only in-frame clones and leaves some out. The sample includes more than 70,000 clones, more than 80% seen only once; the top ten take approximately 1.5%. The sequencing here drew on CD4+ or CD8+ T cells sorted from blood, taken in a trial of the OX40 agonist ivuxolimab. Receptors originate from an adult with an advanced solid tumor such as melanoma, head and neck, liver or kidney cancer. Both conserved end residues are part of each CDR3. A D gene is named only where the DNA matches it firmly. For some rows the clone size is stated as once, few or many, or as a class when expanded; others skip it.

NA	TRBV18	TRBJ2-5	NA	CASSPRGETQYF	TGTGCCAGCTCACCACGTGGGGAGACCCAGTACTTC
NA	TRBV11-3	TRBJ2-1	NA	CASSLVPASVVNEQFF	TGTGCCAGCAGCTTAGTACCAGCATCGGTGGTGAATGAGCAGTTCTTC
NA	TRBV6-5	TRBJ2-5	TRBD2	CASSYGGVRETQYF	TGTGCCAGCAGTTACGGGGGGGTGCGGGAGACCCAGTACTTC
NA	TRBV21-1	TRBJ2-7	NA	CASSPAAFTYEQYF	TGTGCCAGCAGCCCGGCAGCGTTTACCTACGAGCAGTACTTC
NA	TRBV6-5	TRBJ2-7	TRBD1	CASSDTGQGDEQYF	TGTGCCAGCAGTGACACGGGACAGGGCGACGAGCAGTACTTC
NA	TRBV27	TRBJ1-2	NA	CASSFSVLGGSYGYTF	TGTGCCAGCAGTTTCAGTGTCTTGGGAGGCTCCTATGGCTACACCTTC
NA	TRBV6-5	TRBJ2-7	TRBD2	CASSYPAGVPYEQYF	TGTGCCAGCAGTTACCCAGCGGGAGTCCCCTACGAGCAGTACTTC
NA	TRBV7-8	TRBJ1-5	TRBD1	CASSLWDSNSNQPQHF	TGTGCCAGCAGCTTATGGGACAGTAATAGCAATCAGCCCCAGCATTTT
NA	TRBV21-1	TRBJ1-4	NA	CASKGEANNEKLFF	TGTGCCAGCAAAGGGGAGGCGAACAATGAAAAACTGTTTTTT
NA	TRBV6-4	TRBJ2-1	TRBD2	CASSVTQAGGLNEQFF	TGTGCCAGCAGTGTAACCCAGGCGGGAGGATTGAATGAGCAGTTCTTC
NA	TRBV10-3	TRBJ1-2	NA	CAIRLQGNGYTF	TGTGCCATCAGGTTACAGGGTAACGGCTACACCTTC
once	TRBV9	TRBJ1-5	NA	CASSPGQPNQPQHF	TGTGCCAGCAGCCCCGGACAGCCAAATCAGCCCCAGCATTTT
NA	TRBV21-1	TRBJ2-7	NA	CASSNIGVTNPSYEQYF	TGTGCCAGCAGCAATATAGGGGTCACTAACCCCTCCTACGAGCAGTACTTC
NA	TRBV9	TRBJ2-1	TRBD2	CASSAGTSGSSYNEQFF	TGTGCCAGCAGCGCCGGGACTAGCGGGAGCTCCTACAATGAGCAGTTCTTC
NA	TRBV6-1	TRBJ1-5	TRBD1	CASSEARTGNQPQHF	TGTGCCAGCAGTGAAGCCCGGACAGGGAATCAGCCCCAGCATTTT
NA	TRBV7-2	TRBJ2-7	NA	CASSLAPTARAHEQYF	TGTGCCAGCAGCTTAGCTCCTACAGCTAGAGCTCACGAGCAGTACTTC
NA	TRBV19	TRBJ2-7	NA	CASSPTNSGYEQYF	TGTGCCAGTAGTCCCACTAATTCCGGGTACGAGCAGTACTTC
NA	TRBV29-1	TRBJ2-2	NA	CSANVMESTGELFF	TGCAGCGCCAACGTTATGGAGAGCACCGGGGAGCTGTTTTTT
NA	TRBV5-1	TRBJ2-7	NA	CASSTMTSSYEQYF	TGCGCCAGCAGCACAATGACGAGTTCCTACGAGCAGTACTTC
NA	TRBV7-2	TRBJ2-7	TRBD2	CASSPLAGAPTYEQYF	TGTGCCAGCAGCCCATTAGCGGGAGCGCCCACCTACGAGCAGTACTTC
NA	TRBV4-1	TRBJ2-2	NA	CASSQESRKSAGELFF	TGCGCCAGCAGCCAAGAATCCAGGAAATCGGCCGGGGAGCTGTTTTTT
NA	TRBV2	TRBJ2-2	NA	CATRGGPTGELFF	TGTGCCACCAGGGGGGGACCCACCGGGGAGCTGTTTTTT
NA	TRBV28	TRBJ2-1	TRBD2	CASSLRGTSRIPLNEQFF	TGTGCCAGCAGTTTACGCGGGACTAGCCGTATCCCATTGAATGAGCAGTTCTTC
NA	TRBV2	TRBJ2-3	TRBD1	CARETGTGRTDTQYF	TGTGCCAGAGAAACCGGGACAGGGCGCACAGATACGCAGTATTTT